The sequence of this TCR beta chain was determined in a study of metastatic and nonmetastatic thyroid tumors. Background on the study: Repertoires from malignant and benign thyroid patients were compared across blood and tumor or nodule tissue. Notes on the study in general: The reported finding was significantly higher TCR beta diversity in malignant thyroid tumors relative to benign nodules, in blood and tumor.

Original handling: Built for papillary thyroid cancer, a distant-metastasis classifier drew on CDR3 differences across clinicopathological groups. From the PCR reads, TCRdb re-called clones with MiXCR. The authors' filters were not applied to this entry. Counted here are more than 40,000 clones, 4% to 5% occurring once; the ten biggest clones make up over 8%. The CDR3 is made up of 13 amino acids. Trimming cost V 4 bases and J 8 bases, with 17 bases left between them. Germline V lookup: CDR1 GTSNPN, CDR2 SVGIG (reference sequence). Not a single patient had been given any form of treatment at any point before undergoing thyroid surgery. This clone was seen ten or more times. Its antigen remains unknown.

The sequence was obtained from a female donor with papillary thyroid cancer or a benign thyroid nodule (not recorded which). Some clones in this sample may be carry-over from other donors' samples. The sample comprised blood. V is TRBV30 and J is TRBJ1-2, with D hard to call. As DNA, the CDR3 is TGTGCCTGGATAGAGAGACATATCGGCGGCTACACCTTC. Residues: CAWIERHIGGYTF.